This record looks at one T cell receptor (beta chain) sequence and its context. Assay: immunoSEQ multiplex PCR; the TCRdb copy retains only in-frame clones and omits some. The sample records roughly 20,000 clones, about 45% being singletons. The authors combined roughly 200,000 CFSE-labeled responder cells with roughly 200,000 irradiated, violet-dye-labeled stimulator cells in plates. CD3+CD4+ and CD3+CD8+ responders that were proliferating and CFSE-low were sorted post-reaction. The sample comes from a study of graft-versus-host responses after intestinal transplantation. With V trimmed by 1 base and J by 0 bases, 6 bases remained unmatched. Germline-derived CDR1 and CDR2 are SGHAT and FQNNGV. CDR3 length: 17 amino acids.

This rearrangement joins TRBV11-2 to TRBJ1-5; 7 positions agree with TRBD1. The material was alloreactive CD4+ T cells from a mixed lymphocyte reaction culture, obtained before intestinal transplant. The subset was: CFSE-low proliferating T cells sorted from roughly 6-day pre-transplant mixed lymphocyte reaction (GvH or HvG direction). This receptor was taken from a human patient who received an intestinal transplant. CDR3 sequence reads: CASSLAGTAYSNQPQHF. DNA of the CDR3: TGTGCCAGCAGCTTAGCTGGGACAGCTTATAGCAATCAGCCCCAGCATTTT.